One and the same sample provided the 20 T cell receptor beta chains below, sequenced in a study of T cell responses to AZD1222 COVID-19 vaccine. Profiled with immunoSEQ multiplex PCR; TCRdb holds only in-frame clones, not every one. The data hold around 160,000 clones, with just over 90% observed a single time. Material: peripheral blood, obtained 28 days after the second AZD1222 dose. These receptors came from an adult who received the AZD1222 COVID-19 vaccine.

The genes are TRBV30 and TRBJ1-3; D not resolved. CDR3 length equals 17 residues. CDR1 is GTSNPN and CDR2 is SVGIG in the germline V gene (reference sequence). The V gene lost 0 bases and the J gene lost 4 bases, with 19 bases spanning the gap. CDR3 sequence: CAWSVALALPSGNTIYF. Written as DNA, the CDR3 is TGTGCCTGGAGTGTTGCCTTGGCCCTACCCTCAGGAAACACCATATATTTT.

The rearrangement joins TRBV18 to TRBJ1-2; 9 bases line up with TRBD1. Germline V lookup: CDR1 KGHSH, CDR2 LQKENI. V trimming: 5 bases; J trimming: 8 bases; junction bases outside the gene matches: 9. The CDR3 is made up of 14 amino acids. The CDR3 sequence is CASSAGQGSRGYTF. The CDR3 region has the DNA TGTGCCAGCTCAGCGGGACAGGGCTCGCGAGGCTACACCTTC.

This clone was counted once. The genes are TRBV7-8 and TRBJ2-1; 8 nucleotides align to TRBD1. The germline V gene encodes CDR1 SGHVS and CDR2 FQNEAQ. With V trimmed by 4 bases and J by 6 bases, 8 bases remained unmatched. The CDR3 length is 15 residues. The CDR3 region is CASSSIRDRLNEQFF. CDR3 in DNA: TGTGCCAGCAGCTCTATCCGGGACAGGCTCAATGAGCAGTTCTTC.

For the CDR3, the DNA is TGTGCCAGCAGCTCGGTTTGGGGGGGCACTGAAGCTTTCTTT. As protein: CASSSVWGGTEAFF. The chain uses TRBV7-2 and TRBJ1-1; D perhaps matches TRBD1 (5 bases). Germline lookup yields CDR1 SGHTA and CDR2 FQGNSA. Between the trimmed V and J ends, which lost 4 bases and 4 bases, there was a span of 13 bases. The CDR3 sequence is 14 residues long.

The gene calls are TRBV18 and TRBJ2-7; 8 nucleotides line up with TRBD1. The germline V gene encodes CDR1 KGHSH and CDR2 LQKENI. With 3 bases clipped from V and 5 bases from J, the junction kept 12 bases outside the gene matches. The CDR3 spans 16 residues. DNA of the CDR3: TGTGCCAGCTCACCGGATAGTACGGACAGGGTCCACGAGCAGTACTTC. This translates into CASSPDSTDRVHEQYF. Looking up the rest from reference TRBV18 and TRBJ2-7 gives the full variable domain: NAGVMQNPRHLVRRRGQEARLRCSPMKGHSHVYWYRQLPEEGLKFMVYLQKENIIDESGMPKERFSAEFPKEGPSILRIQQVVRGDSAAYFCASSPDSTDRVHEQYFGPGTRLTVT.

The CDR3 loop reads CASSLAVGELFF. Written as DNA, the CDR3 is TGTGCCAGCAGTTTAGCGGTCGGGGAGCTGTTTTTT. The chain uses TRBV6-6 and TRBJ2-2; D is possibly TRBD2 (6 bases). This CDR3 is 12 amino acids long. V was clipped by 4 bases and J by 7 bases, with 7 bases between them. The germline CDR1 and CDR2 sequences are MNHNY and SVGAGI (reference sequence).

The J gene is TRBJ2-1, the V gene TRBV5-1, with D possibly TRBD1 on 6 matching bases. In germline, CDR1 is SGHRS, CDR2 YFSETQ. The V gene lost 0 bases and the J gene lost 5 bases, with 12 bases spanning the gap. The CDR3 runs 15 residues. This CDR3 is CASSLVGAVNNEQFF. CDR3 in DNA: TGCGCCAGCAGCTTGGTGGGGGCGGTGAACAATGAGCAGTTCTTC.

Points on this clone: The conserved closing phenylalanine or tryptophan is absent in this CDR3, likely reflecting a read error. No DNA is shown, since the ends of the CDR3 on it are uncertain; the CDR3 is the one TCRdb lists. The chain employs TRBV5-6 and TRBJ1-2. Germline values: CDR1 SGHDT, CDR2 YYEEEE. The length of the CDR3 is 12 amino acids, counting both ends. The CDR3 here is CASSSVQYRGPL.

The V gene is TRBV20-1, the J gene TRBJ1-5; no reliable D call. Trimming shortened V by 3 bases and J by 3 bases, and 9 bases separated the two germline ends. The CDR3 loop spans 13 amino acids. Germline-derived CDR1 and CDR2 are DFQATT and SNEGSKA (reference sequence). CDR3 loop: CSASGRINQPQHF. Here the CDR3 DNA reads TGCAGTGCTAGTGGTAGGATCAATCAGCCCCAGCATTTT.

The chain recombines TRBV5-1 with TRBJ1-6, with 7 bases lining up with TRBD1. CDR1 SGHRS and CDR2 YFSETQ come from the germline V gene. The CDR3 extends over 16 amino acids. Unmatched junction bases numbered 6, after V lost 0 bases and J lost 6 bases. The CDR3 spells CASSLDPTGINSPLHF. The CDR3 DNA sequence: TGCGCCAGCAGCTTGGATCCGACAGGGATTAATTCACCCCTCCACTTT.

The rearrangement links TRBV27 to TRBJ1-4; tentative D call: TRBD1 (5 bases). The CDR3 covers 17 residues. Germline V gives CDR1 MNHEY, CDR2 SMNVEV (reference sequence). With 5 bases removed from V and 0 bases from J, the gap between germline ends came to 16 bases. The CDR3 DNA is TGTGCCAGCAGTCCGACCAGGGAAAGTGCAACTAATGAAAAACTGTTTTTT. Translating it yields CASSPTRESATNEKLFF.

The V call is TRBV7-2, the J call TRBJ2-7, with D perhaps being TRBD1 or TRBD2 (5 bases each). V was shortened by 0 bases and J by 4 bases, with 13 bases between the two germline ends. CDR1 and CDR2 from the germline V gene are SGHTA and FQGNSA. The CDR3 totals 15 residues. The CDR3 loop reads CASSLASGPQYEQYF. In nucleotides, the CDR3 is TGTGCCAGCAGCTTAGCCTCGGGGCCCCAGTACGAGCAGTACTTC.

DNA for the CDR3: TGTGCCATCAGTGAGGGACACAGCTACGAGCAGTACTTC. As protein: CAISEGHSYEQYF. The chain links TRBV10-3 to TRBJ2-7, with TRBD1 as a possible D gene (5 bases). Trimming took 2 bases from V and 3 from J, leaving 8 bases between them. The V gene's germline CDR1 is ENHRY and CDR2 SYGVKD. The CDR3 length is 13 residues.

This chain uses TRBV7-6 with TRBJ1-6; maybe TRBD1 (6 bases). Per germline, CDR1 SGHVS and CDR2 FNYEAQ. The CDR3 spans 16 residues. The ends were cut back, 0 bases at V and 4 bases at J, with 10 bases in the middle. CDR3 in DNA: TGTGCCAGCAGCTTAGCGGAGGACAGTTATAATTCACCCCTCCACTTT. This gives the protein CASSLAEDSYNSPLHF. Together with reference TRBV7-6 and TRBJ1-6, the CDR3 gives the full variable domain: GAGVSQSPRYKVTKRGQDVALRCDPISGHVSLYWYRQALGQGPEFLTYFNYEAQQDKSGLPNDRFSAERPEGSISTLTIQRTEQRDSAMYRCASSLAEDSYNSPLHFGNGTRLTVT.

The chain couples TRBV11-2 to TRBJ1-1, with D unresolved. In germline, CDR1 is SGHAT, CDR2 FQNNGV. Trimming shortened V by 4 bases and J by 10 bases, and 13 bases separated the two germline ends. CDR3 length: 12 amino acids. The DNA for the CDR3 is TGTGCCAGCAGCTCACCCCCTCGAGGAGCTTTCTTT. This sequence encodes CASSSPPRGAFF. The whole variable domain, filled in from reference TRBV11-2 and TRBJ1-1, reads EAGVAQSPRYKIIEKRQSVAFWCNPISGHATLYWYQQILGQGPKLLIQFQNNGVVDDSQLPKDRFSAERLKGVDSTLKIQPAKLEDSAVYLCASSSPPRGAFFGQGTRLTVV.

This clone is a singleton in its sample. The genes are TRBV4-1 and TRBJ1-2; weak D call: TRBD1 (6 bases). The germline CDR1 and CDR2 sequences are MGHRA and YSYEKL. Trimming took off 5 bases at V and 2 bases at J, with 15 bases between the two ends. The CDR3 is made up of 15 amino acids. The CDR3 bases are TGCGCCAGCAGCACTAACAGGGCGAGGAACTATGGCTACACCTTC. Translated, it gives CASSTNRARNYGYTF.

The gene calls are TRBV12-2 and TRBJ2-7; the table's D call TRBD1 went unverified against the DNA. TRBV12-2 is a pseudogene segment. The CDR3 is made up of 14 amino acids. CDR3 protein: CASRLVGREVEQYF. The CDR3 coding sequence is TGTGCAAGTCGCTTAGTGGGGCGTGAGGTTGAGCAGTACTTC.

The chain recombines TRBV11-3 with TRBJ2-1; D unclear. This CDR3 comprises 14 residues. Germline V gene lookup returns CDR1 SGHNT and CDR2 YENEEA. Between the trimmed V and J ends, which lost 1 base and 9 bases, there was a span of 13 bases. The CDR3: CASSLGALRREQFF. CDR3 nucleotide sequence: TGTGCCAGCAGCTTAGGGGCCCTGAGGCGTGAGCAGTTCTTC.

The rearrangement uses TRBV15 and TRBJ1-4, with D perhaps TRBD1 (5 bases). The germline gives CDR1 LNHNV, CDR2 YYDKDF (reference sequence). V was cut by 5 bases and J by 8 bases, with 15 bases left in between. This CDR3 region has 14 residues. DNA for the CDR3: TGTGCCACCAGCCTCCCACCAGGGAGAGAAAAACTGTTTTTT. Protein sequence: CATSLPPGREKLFF.

The chain joins TRBV5-5 to TRBJ2-7, with TRBD1 identical over 9 bases. The CDR3 extends over 15 amino acids. CDR1 is SGHKS and CDR2 is YYEKEE in the germline V gene (reference sequence). V trimming: 2 bases; J trimming: 6 bases; junction bases outside the gene matches: 9. In DNA, the CDR3 is TGTGCCAGCAGCTTTGGAGGGGACAGGGCCTCCGAGCAGTACTTC. This sequence encodes CASSFGGDRASEQYF.